Reported below is one T cell receptor (beta chain). The sample is drawn from a study of blood T cell repertoires in COVID-19. For the study at large: Material from acute and convalescent COVID-19 was sourced from the United States, Italy and Spain.

Methods used by the authors: Reference gene primer amplification gave nucleated cell count estimates. TCRdb's table, derived via immunoSEQ multiplex PCR, lists solely in-frame clones and lacks some. The V and J calls and clone size are taken from that table; D and trimming were inferred from the DNA. Here the sample spans about 120,000 clones, 75% to 90% being singletons. The clonotype was recovered from a man aged 40-49 years with acute or convalescent COVID-19. Sequencing input: peripheral blood.

For the CDR3, the DNA is TGTGCACGACAGGGGAATAGCAACACTGAAGCTTTCTTT. Protein sequence: CARQGNSNTEAFF. This sequence joins TRBV30 and TRBJ1-1, with 8 bases that match TRBD1. Germline assignment: CDR1 GTSNPN and CDR2 SVGIG (reference sequence). There are 13 residues in the CDR3. The complete variable domain, with remaining parts taken from reference TRBV30 and TRBJ1-1, reads SQTIHQWPATLVQPVGSPLSLECTVEGTSNPNLYWYRQAAGRGLQLLFYSVGIGQISSEVPQNLSASRPQDRQFILSSKKLLLSDSGFYLCARQGNSNTEAFFGQGTRLTVV.